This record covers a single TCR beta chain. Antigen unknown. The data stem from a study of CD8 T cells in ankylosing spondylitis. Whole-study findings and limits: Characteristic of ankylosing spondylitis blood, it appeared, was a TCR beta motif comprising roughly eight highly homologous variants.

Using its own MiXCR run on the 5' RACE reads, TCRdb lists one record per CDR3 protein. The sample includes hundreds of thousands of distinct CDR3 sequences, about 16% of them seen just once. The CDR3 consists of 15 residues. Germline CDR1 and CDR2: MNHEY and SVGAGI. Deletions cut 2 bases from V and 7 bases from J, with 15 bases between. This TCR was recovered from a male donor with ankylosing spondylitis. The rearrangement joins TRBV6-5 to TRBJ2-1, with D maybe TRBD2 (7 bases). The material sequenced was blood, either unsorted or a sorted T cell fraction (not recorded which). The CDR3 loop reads CASSYGRGPGNEQFF. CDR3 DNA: TGTGCCAGCAGTTACGGGCGGGGGCCAGGGAATGAGCAGTTCTTC.